This entry is about one T cell receptor (beta chain). TCRdb's copy holds only in-frame clones and misses some; the assay was immunoSEQ multiplex PCR. The sample has approximately 150,000 clones; about 89% are singletons. This specimen comes from a study of cytomegalovirus exposure and HLA in healthy donors. The CDR3 is 16 amino acids. Germline V gene sequence: CDR1 SGHRS, CDR2 YFSETQ. After removal of 4 bases from V and 4 bases from J, the junction contained 8 bases not matched to a gene. The TCR comes from a woman under 30 in good health and CMV-seropositive. Sequencing used PBMCs. The rearrangement links TRBV5-1 to TRBJ2-2; 9 positions agree with TRBD1. CDR3 nucleotide sequence: TGCGCCAGCAGCGCCGGGACAGGGATACTCACCGGGGAGCTGTTTTTT. This gives the protein CASSAGTGILTGELFF.